These 29 T cell receptor beta chains were all obtained from the same sample, sequenced in a study of PD-L1 blockade in urothelial cancer. The table came from immunoSEQ multiplex PCR; TCRdb's copy has only in-frame clones and leaves some out. Seen here are under 50,000 clones, just over 90% observed once, and the top ten hold around 11%. Time point given: pretreatment peripheral blood. Sequenced material: PBMCs, taken around atezolizumab (anti-PD-L1) treatment. Every receptor here comes from a woman between 55 and 75 years old with urothelial cancer.

V and J are TRBV5-5 and TRBJ2-7; 11 nucleotides match TRBD1. The CDR3 extends over 15 amino acids. The germline V gene encodes CDR1 SGHKS and CDR2 YYEKEE (reference sequence). The ends lost 1 base at V and 3 bases at J; junction bases unmatched: 3. The CDR3 bases are TGTGCCAGCAGCTTGTGGGGGACAGGGGGCTACGAGCAGTACTTC. It yields the protein CASSLWGTGGYEQYF.

The rearrangement links TRBV19 to TRBJ2-1; no clear D. CDR1 is LNHDA, CDR2 SQIVND, per germline (reference sequence). This CDR3 spans 13 amino acids. Trimming took off 0 bases at V and 10 bases at J, with 10 bases between the two ends. The chain's CDR3 is CASSIEVPREQFF. In DNA form, the CDR3 reads TGTGCCAGTAGTATAGAAGTCCCGAGGGAGCAGTTCTTC.

The table lists this clone with a few counts. The chain joins TRBV29-1 to TRBJ1-1; tentatively, D is TRBD1 (5 bases). The CDR3 has 13 amino acids. In germline, CDR1 is SQVTM, CDR2 ANQGSEA. Between the trimmed V and J ends, which lost 5 bases and 1 base, there was a span of 11 bases. The DNA for the CDR3 is TGCAGCGTTTCCGCAGGGCCGAACACTGAAGCTTTCTTT. Amino acid sequence: CSVSAGPNTEAFF.

The chain has TRBV7-2 and TRBJ2-7; tentatively, D is TRBD1 (6 bases). This CDR3 has 18 amino acids. Germline assignment: CDR1 SGHTA and CDR2 FQGNSA. Trimming shortened V by 1 base and J by 2 bases, and 21 bases separated the two germline ends. CDR3 amino acids: CASSLGGGLLKGAYEQYF. For the CDR3, the DNA is TGTGCCAGCAGCTTAGGCGGTGGGCTACTAAAGGGGGCCTACGAGCAGTACTTC.

The chain employs TRBV10-3 and TRBJ1-1, with TRBD1 matching over 9 bases. Germline CDR1 ENHRY, CDR2 SYGVKD. The CDR3 totals 14 residues. With 10 bases clipped from V and 0 bases from J, the junction kept 6 bases outside the gene matches. CDR3 sequence reads: CATTGQGVNTEAFF. CDR3 bases: TGTGCCACGACGGGACAGGGAGTGAACACTGAAGCTTTCTTT.

This clone turned up a few times. This CDR3 is also generated by other DNA sequences in the sample. The rearrangement links TRBV6-5 to TRBJ1-2; 9 nucleotides agree with TRBD1. The V gene's germline CDR1 is MNHEY and CDR2 SVGAGI. The CDR3 totals 14 residues. Trimming took 0 bases from V and 4 from J; bases not matched to a gene: 0. CDR3 sequence (DNA): TGTGCCAGCAGTTACTCGGGACAGGGCTATGGCTACACCTTC. It encodes CASSYSGQGYGYTF.

CDR3: CASSSSGLAADTQYF. The CDR3 DNA follows: TGTGCCAGCAGCTCCTCGGGACTAGCGGCAGATACGCAGTATTTT. The V gene is TRBV5-8, the J gene TRBJ2-3; 11 nucleotides align to TRBD2. This CDR3 has 15 residues. With 3 bases clipped from V and 4 bases from J, the junction kept 4 bases outside the gene matches. Germline V gene data show CDR1 as SGHTS and CDR2 as YDEGEE.

This chain links TRBV6-6 with TRBJ2-7; a weak D match, TRBD2 (7 bases). The V end was cut by 8 bases, the J end by 1 base, with 15 bases between. CDR3 length: 14 residues. Per the germline V gene, CDR1 is MNHNY and CDR2 is SVGAGI (reference sequence). CDR3 amino acids: CASLRGRGSYEQYF. The CDR3 nucleotides read TGTGCCAGCTTAAGGGGGAGGGGTTCCTACGAGCAGTACTTC.

The chain carries TRBV6-1 and TRBJ2-7; weak D call: TRBD1 (6 bases). The CDR3 is 13 residues long. Trimming removed 5 bases at V and 6 bases at J, with 14 bases between. Looked up from germline, CDR1 is MNHNS and CDR2 is SASEGT. In DNA, the CDR3 is TGTGCCAGCAGTTATAGGGACATAGGCGAGCAGTACTTC. Amino acid sequence: CASSYRDIGEQYF.

Only one count was recorded for this clone. The chain recombines TRBV29-1 with TRBJ2-5; 9 bases are a match to TRBD1. With V trimmed by 5 bases and J by 5 bases, 9 bases remained unmatched. CDR1 SQVTM and CDR2 ANQGSEA come from the germline V gene. The CDR3 sequence is 14 residues long. CDR3 amino acids: CSVTGDRVLETQYF. As DNA, the CDR3 is TGCAGCGTTACCGGGGACAGGGTTCTGGAGACCCAGTACTTC.

This chain connects TRBV27 to TRBJ2-4; 7 positions match TRBD1. The CDR3 has 12 amino acids. Germline-derived CDR1 and CDR2 are MNHEY and SMNVEV (reference sequence). The junction had 2 bases not matched to a gene; V was cut back by 6 bases and J by 6 bases. The CDR3 sequence is CASRGQRNIQYF. The CDR3 nucleotides are TGTGCCAGCAGGGGACAGAGAAACATTCAGTACTTC.

The V gene is TRBV27, the J gene TRBJ1-2; the D gene is possibly TRBD1 (5 bases). The CDR3 is made up of 13 amino acids. Germline V CDR1 and CDR2: MNHEY, SMNVEV (reference sequence). V dropped 3 bases and J dropped 5 bases, with 10 bases sitting between them. The CDR3 bases are TGTGCCAGCAGTTTCGGGGGTTCATATGGCTACACCTTC. Translated, it gives CASSFGGSYGYTF.

The chain couples TRBV5-1 to TRBJ2-7; TRBD2 matches 9 bases. This CDR3 is built from 14 residues. Germline lookup yields CDR1 SGHRS and CDR2 YFSETQ. The V and J ends lost 0 bases and 4 bases, in that order; junction bases with no gene match: 2. CDR3 sequence reads: CASSLGGGDYEQYF. Here the CDR3 DNA reads TGCGCCAGCAGCTTGGGCGGGGGGGATTACGAGCAGTACTTC.

The J gene is TRBJ2-5, the V gene TRBV5-6; 7 positions agree with TRBD2. CDR1 is SGHDT, CDR2 YYEEEE, per germline. Trimming cost V 2 bases and J 3 bases; bases outside gene matches: 4. The CDR3 extends over 14 amino acids. The CDR3 sequence is CASSLKAGEETQYF. The CDR3 coding sequence is TGTGCCAGCAGCTTAAAGGCGGGAGAAGAGACCCAGTACTTC.

V and J are TRBV6-6 and TRBJ2-1; 12 nucleotides line up with TRBD2. Losses at the gene ends were 5 bases for V and 6 bases for J; bases not matched to a gene: 5. The CDR3 consists of 15 residues. Germline assignment: CDR1 MNHNY and CDR2 SVGAGI (reference sequence). This CDR3 reads CASSTTSGGFNEQFF. The CDR3 nucleotides read TGTGCCAGCAGTACAACTAGCGGGGGGTTCAATGAGCAGTTCTTC.

The chain recombines TRBV7-8 with TRBJ2-2, with TRBD2 matching 13 bases. V shed 5 bases, J shed 1 base, and the junction held 4 bases outside the gene matches. Germline V gene sequence: CDR1 SGHVS, CDR2 FQNEAQ. This CDR3 spans 17 amino acids. CDR3 amino acids: CASSPGLAGMNTGELFF. The DNA of the CDR3 is TGTGCCAGCAGCCCGGGACTAGCGGGGATGAACACCGGGGAGCTGTTTTTT.

The rearrangement uses TRBV7-2 and TRBJ2-6, with a possible D match to TRBD1 (6 bases). This CDR3 has 16 amino acids. Germline loops: CDR1 SGHTA, CDR2 FQGNSA. Between the trimmed V and J ends, which lost 2 bases and 1 base, there was a span of 9 bases. As DNA, the CDR3 is TGTGCCAGCAGCTTAACAGGGTGGTCTGGGGCCAACGTCCTGACTTTC. Translated: CASSLTGWSGANVLTF.

The J gene is TRBJ2-7, the V gene TRBV19, with 10 nucleotides matching TRBD1. CDR3 size: 15 residues. The germline V gene encodes CDR1 LNHDA and CDR2 SQIVND (reference sequence). V was pared by 9 bases and J by 5 bases, with 13 bases of the junction left unmatched. The CDR3 spells CARDPRDRGIHEQYF. CDR3 bases: TGTGCCAGAGACCCCCGGGACAGGGGAATACACGAGCAGTACTTC.

The chain is built from TRBV6-7 and TRBJ2-3, with 9 nucleotides matching TRBD2. TRBV6-7 is marked as an open reading frame, function uncertain. V lost 0 bases to trimming and J lost 3 bases; unmatched junction nucleotides: 7. The CDR3 runs to 17 residues. CDR3 sequence (DNA): TGTGCCAGCAGTTACTCGAAAGGTAGCGGGGGAACAGATACGCAGTATTTT. Translation: CASSYSKGSGGTDTQYF.

The chain uses TRBV7-3 and TRBJ2-3; 10 bases are shared with TRBD2. The CDR3 covers 15 residues. The germline CDR1 and CDR2 sequences are SGHTA and FQGTGA. V was pared by 5 bases and J by 1 base, with 3 bases of the junction left unmatched. The CDR3, as DNA: TGTGCCAGCAGCCCCCTAGCGGGAGGCACAGATACGCAGTATTTT. It is translated as CASSPLAGGTDTQYF.

The chain joins TRBV7-7 to TRBJ2-2; weak D call: TRBD1 (6 bases). Germline V CDR1 and CDR2: SSHAT, FNYEAQ (reference sequence). There are 13 residues in the CDR3. V shed 1 base and J shed 6 bases, with 6 bases lying between them. The CDR3 is CASSLEGAGELFF. The CDR3 bases are TGTGCCAGCAGCTTAGAGGGGGCCGGGGAGCTGTTTTTT.

V and J are TRBV11-2 and TRBJ2-7; possible D gene TRBD2, 5 bases. The CDR3 contains 15 residues. Per the germline V gene, CDR1 is SGHAT and CDR2 is FQNNGV. V lost 2 bases and J lost 3, with 14 bases in between. CDR3 protein: CASSLRFQAGYEQYF. The CDR3 DNA reads as TGTGCCAGCAGCTTACGGTTCCAGGCGGGCTACGAGCAGTACTTC. Full variable domain (outside the CDR3, taken from reference TRBV11-2 and TRBJ2-7): EAGVAQSPRYKIIEKRQSVAFWCNPISGHATLYWYQQILGQGPKLLIQFQNNGVVDDSQLPKDRFSAERLKGVDSTLKIQPAKLEDSAVYLCASSLRFQAGYEQYFGPGTRLTVT.

The chain is built from TRBV4-1 and TRBJ2-7, with 8 bases that match TRBD2. Germline V CDR1 and CDR2: MGHRA, YSYEKL. The CDR3 runs 17 residues. The V and J ends lost 5 bases and 0 bases, in that order; junction bases with no gene match: 12. CDR3 protein: CASSEGVAGGRSYEQYF. The CDR3 region has the DNA TGCGCCAGCAGCGAAGGGGTGGCGGGAGGCCGCTCCTACGAGCAGTACTTC.

This chain connects TRBV7-9 to TRBJ2-7; D is possibly TRBD1 (6 bases). The CDR3 sequence is 15 residues long. V lost 5 bases, J lost 1 base, and 15 bases lay in between. The germline gives CDR1 SEHNR, CDR2 FQNEAQ (reference sequence). CDR3 DNA: TGTGCCAGCAGCCCAACCGGGACAAGATCCTACGAGCAGTACTTC. This encodes CASSPTGTRSYEQYF.

This chain uses TRBV7-8 with TRBJ1-1; perhaps TRBD1 as D (5 bases). V was cut by 3 bases and J by 8 bases, with 13 bases left in between. The CDR3 has 13 residues. CDR1 and CDR2 from the germline V gene are SGHVS and FQNEAQ. The CDR3 region is CASSFGGSKEAFF. In DNA, the CDR3 is TGTGCCAGCAGCTTTGGGGGGAGTAAGGAAGCTTTCTTT.

This chain links TRBV19 with TRBJ2-1, with 13 bases lining up with TRBD2. The ends lost 5 bases at V and 8 bases at J; junction bases unmatched: 6. The CDR3 has 15 residues. The germline V gene has CDR1 LNHDA and CDR2 SQIVND (reference sequence). The CDR3: CASSVLAGGPHEQFF. CDR3 in DNA: TGTGCCAGTAGTGTACTAGCGGGAGGGCCCCATGAGCAGTTCTTC. Looking up the rest from reference TRBV19 and TRBJ2-1 gives the full variable domain: DGGITQSPKYLFRKEGQNVTLSCEQNLNHDAMYWYRQDPGQGLRLIYYSQIVNDFQKGDIAEGYSVSREKKESFPLTVTSAQKNPTAFYLCASSVLAGGPHEQFFGPGTRLTVL.

In this sample, this clone turned up once. The V and J genes are TRBV19 and TRBJ2-3; the D is unclear. The CDR3 consists of 12 residues. The germline gives CDR1 LNHDA, CDR2 SQIVND (reference sequence). The V end was cut by 3 bases, the J end by 4 bases, with 5 bases between. This chain's CDR3 is CASSIRADTQYF. The CDR3 coding sequence is TGTGCCAGTAGTATCCGGGCAGATACGCAGTATTTT.

This sequence joins TRBV28 and TRBJ2-7; the match to TRBD1 covers 8 bases. The CDR3 has 14 residues. Germline V CDR1 and CDR2: MDHEN, SYDVKM. J gave up 1 base and V 9 bases, and 8 bases lay outside the gene matches. The CDR3: CASIPGQASYEQYF. The CDR3 DNA reads as TGTGCCAGTATACCGGGACAGGCTTCCTACGAGCAGTACTTC.

The chain combines TRBV28 with TRBJ1-2; a possible D gene is TRBD1 (5 bases). Trimming left V 6 bases short and J 2 bases short, with 10 bases between. CDR1 MDHEN and CDR2 SYDVKM come from the germline V gene. The CDR3 totals 13 residues. This chain's CDR3 is CASRVDRNYGYTF. In DNA, the CDR3 is TGTGCCAGCAGAGTAGACAGAAACTATGGCTACACCTTC.